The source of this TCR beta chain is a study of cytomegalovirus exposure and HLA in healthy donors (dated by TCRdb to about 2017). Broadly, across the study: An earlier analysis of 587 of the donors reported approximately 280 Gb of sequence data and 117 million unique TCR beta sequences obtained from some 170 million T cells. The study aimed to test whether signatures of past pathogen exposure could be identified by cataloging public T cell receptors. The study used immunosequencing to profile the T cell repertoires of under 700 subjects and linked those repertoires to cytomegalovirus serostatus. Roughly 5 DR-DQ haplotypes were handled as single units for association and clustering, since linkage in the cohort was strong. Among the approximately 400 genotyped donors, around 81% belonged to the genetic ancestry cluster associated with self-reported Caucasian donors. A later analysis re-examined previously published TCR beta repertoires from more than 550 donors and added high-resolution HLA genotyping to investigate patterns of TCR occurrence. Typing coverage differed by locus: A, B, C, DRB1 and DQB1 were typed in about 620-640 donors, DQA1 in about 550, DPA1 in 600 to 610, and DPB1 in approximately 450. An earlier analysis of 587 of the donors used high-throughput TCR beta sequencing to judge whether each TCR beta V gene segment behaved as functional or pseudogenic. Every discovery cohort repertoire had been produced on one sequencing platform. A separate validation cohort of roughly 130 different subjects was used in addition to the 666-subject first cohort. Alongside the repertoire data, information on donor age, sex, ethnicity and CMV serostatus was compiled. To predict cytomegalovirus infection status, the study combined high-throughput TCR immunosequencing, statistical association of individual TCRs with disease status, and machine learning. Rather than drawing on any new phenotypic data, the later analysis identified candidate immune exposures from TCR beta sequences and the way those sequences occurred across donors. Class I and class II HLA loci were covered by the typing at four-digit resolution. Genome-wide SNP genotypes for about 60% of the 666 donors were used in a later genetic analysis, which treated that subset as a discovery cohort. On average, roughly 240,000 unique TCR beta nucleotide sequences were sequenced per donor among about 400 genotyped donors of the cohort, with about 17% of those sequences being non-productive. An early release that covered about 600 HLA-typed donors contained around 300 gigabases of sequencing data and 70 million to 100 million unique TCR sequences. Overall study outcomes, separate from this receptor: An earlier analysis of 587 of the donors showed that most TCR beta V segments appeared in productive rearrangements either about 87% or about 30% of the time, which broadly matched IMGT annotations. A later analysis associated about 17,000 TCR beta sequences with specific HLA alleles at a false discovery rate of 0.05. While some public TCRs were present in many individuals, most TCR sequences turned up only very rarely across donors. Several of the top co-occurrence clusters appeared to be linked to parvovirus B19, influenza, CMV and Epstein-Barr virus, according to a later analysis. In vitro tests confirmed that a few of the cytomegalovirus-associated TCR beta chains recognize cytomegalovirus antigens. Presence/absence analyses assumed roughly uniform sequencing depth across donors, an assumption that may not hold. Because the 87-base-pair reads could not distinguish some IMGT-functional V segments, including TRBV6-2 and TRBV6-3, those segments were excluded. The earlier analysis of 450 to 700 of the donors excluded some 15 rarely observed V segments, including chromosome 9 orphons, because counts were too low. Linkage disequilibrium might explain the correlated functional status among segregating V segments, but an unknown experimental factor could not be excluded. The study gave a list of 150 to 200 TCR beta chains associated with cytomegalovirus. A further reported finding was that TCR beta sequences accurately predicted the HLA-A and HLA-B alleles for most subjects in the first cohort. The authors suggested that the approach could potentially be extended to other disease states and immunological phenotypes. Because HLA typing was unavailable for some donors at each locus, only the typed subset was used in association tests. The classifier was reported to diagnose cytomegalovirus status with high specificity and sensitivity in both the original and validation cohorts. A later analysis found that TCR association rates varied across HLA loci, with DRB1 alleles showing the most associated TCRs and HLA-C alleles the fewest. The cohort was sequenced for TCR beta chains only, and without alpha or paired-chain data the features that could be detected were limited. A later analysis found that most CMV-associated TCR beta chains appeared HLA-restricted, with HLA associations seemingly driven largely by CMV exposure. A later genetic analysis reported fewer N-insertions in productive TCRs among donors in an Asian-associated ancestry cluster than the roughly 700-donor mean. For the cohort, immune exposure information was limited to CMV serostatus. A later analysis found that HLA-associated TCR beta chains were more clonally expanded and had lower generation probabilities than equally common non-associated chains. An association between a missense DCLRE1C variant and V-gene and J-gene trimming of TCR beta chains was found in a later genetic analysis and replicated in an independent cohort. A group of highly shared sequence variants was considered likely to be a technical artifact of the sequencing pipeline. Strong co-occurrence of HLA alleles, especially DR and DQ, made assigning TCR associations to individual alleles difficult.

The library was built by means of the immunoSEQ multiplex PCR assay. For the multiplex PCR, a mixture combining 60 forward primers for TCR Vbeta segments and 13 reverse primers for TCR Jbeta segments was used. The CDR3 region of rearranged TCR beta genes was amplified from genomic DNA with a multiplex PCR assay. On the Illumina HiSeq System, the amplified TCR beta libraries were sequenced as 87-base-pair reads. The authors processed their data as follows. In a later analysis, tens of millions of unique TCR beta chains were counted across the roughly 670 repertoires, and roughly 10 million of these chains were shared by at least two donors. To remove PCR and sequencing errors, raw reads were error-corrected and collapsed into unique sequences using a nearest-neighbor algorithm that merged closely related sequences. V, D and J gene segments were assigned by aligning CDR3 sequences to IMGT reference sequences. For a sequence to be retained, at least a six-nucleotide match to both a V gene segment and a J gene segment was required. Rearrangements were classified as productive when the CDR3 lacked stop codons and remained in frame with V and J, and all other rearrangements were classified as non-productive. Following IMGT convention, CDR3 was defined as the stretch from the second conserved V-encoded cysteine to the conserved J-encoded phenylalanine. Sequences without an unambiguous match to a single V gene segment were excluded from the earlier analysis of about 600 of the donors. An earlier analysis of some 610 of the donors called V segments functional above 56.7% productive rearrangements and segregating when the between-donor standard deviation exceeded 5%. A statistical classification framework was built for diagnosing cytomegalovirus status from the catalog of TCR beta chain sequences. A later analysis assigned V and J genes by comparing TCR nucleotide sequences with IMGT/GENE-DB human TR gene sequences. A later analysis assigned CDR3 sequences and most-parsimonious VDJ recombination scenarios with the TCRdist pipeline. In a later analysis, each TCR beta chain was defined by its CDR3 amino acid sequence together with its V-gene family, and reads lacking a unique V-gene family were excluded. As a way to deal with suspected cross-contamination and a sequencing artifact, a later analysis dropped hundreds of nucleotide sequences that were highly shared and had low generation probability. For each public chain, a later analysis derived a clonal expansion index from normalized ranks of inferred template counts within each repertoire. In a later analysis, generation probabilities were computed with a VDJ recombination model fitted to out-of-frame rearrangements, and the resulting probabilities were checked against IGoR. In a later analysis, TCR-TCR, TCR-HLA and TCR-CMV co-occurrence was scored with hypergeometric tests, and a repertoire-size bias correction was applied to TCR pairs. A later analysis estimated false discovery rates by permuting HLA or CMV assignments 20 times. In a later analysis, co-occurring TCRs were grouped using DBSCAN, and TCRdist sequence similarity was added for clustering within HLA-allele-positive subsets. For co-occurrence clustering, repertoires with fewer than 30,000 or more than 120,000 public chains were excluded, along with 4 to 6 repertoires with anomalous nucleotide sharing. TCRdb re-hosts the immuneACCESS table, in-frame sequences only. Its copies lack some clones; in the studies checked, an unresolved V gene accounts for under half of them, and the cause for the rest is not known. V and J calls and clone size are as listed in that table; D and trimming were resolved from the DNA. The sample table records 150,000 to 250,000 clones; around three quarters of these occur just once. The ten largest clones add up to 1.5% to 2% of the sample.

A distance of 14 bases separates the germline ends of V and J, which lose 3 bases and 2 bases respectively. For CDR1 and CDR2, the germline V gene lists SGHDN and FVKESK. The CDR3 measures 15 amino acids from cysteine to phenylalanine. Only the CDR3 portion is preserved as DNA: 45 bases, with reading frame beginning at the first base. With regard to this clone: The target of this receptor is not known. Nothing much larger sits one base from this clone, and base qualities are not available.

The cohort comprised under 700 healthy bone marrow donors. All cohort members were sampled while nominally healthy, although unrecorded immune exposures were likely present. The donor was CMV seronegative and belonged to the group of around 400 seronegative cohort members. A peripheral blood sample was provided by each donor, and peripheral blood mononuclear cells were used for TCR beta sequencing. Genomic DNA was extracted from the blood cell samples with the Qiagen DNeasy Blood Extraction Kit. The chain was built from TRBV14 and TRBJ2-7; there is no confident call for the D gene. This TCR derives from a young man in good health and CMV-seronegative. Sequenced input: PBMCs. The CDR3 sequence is CASSQTPAGPYEQYF. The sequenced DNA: TGTGCCAGCAGCCAGACCCCAGCAGGCCCCTACGAGCAGTACTTC.